The 22 T cell receptor beta chains presented below share a single source sample, sequenced in a study of T-cell memory formation after mild COVID-19 (TCRdb year 2021). The library was obtained by 5' RACE. TCRdb names Illumina NovaSeq 6000 as the instrument used. The public reads were reanalyzed by TCRdb: fastp trimming at Q25, MiXCR alignment, in-frame beta chains only. CDR3 protein sequences are deduplicated, and each keeps its most common genes and DNA. In this sample the table shows about 430,000 distinct CDR3 sequences, 20% to 25% of which occur a single time. Roughly 8.9% of the sample is taken by the ten largest. Sequenced sample: PBMCs or a T cell subset sorted from them (not recorded which). Receptors originate from an adult woman who had mild COVID-19 (a few samples of this study predate the infection). The sample titles of this study are shuffled in the database, so cell type and time point are left out; the donor was told from shared clones.

The V gene is TRBV5-6, the J gene TRBJ2-1; TRBD1 matches 7 bases. Germline V gene data show CDR1 as SGHDT and CDR2 as YYEEEE. The CDR3 runs 13 residues. Germline trimming cut 1 base from V and 10 bases from J; bases unmatched to any gene: 5. In DNA, the CDR3 is TGTGCCAGCAGCTTGACCGGGGACAGAGAGCAGTTCTTC. This translates into CASSLTGDREQFF.

Only a few counts were recorded for this clonotype. The rearrangement links TRBV5-5 to TRBJ2-7, with a weak D call TRBD1 (5 bases). Trimming pared 3 bases from V and 4 bases from J, leaving 17 bases between. The CDR3 totals 15 residues. From germline, CDR1 is SGHKS and CDR2 YYEKEE (reference sequence). CDR3 protein: CASSYALTEHYEQYF. DNA of the CDR3: TGTGCCAGCAGCTACGCCCTGACAGAGCATTACGAGCAGTACTTC.

The rearrangement joins TRBV24-1 to TRBJ2-1, with D maybe TRBD2 (5 bases). With 4 bases removed from V and 10 bases from J, the gap between germline ends came to 19 bases. Germline V gene lookup returns CDR1 KGHDR and CDR2 SFDVKD. The CDR3 covers 15 residues. CDR3: CATSDPFRNPGEQFF. CDR3 in DNA: TGTGCCACCAGTGACCCATTTCGGAACCCGGGGGAGCAGTTCTTC.

The chain employs TRBV7-9 and TRBJ1-1; D might be TRBD1 (6 bases). CDR3 length: 13 amino acids. Germline CDR1 and CDR2: SEHNR and FQNEAQ (reference sequence). Trimming pared 4 bases from V and 12 bases from J, leaving 18 bases between. The CDR3: CASSSRQGSLTFF. CDR3 nucleotides: TGTGCCAGCAGCTCCCGCCAGGGGAGTCTTACTTTCTTT.

The CDR3 sequence is CASSFQGKGNEKLFF. The CDR3 bases are TGCGCCAGCAGCTTTCAGGGGAAGGGCAATGAAAAACTGTTTTTT. The rearrangement uses TRBV5-1 and TRBJ1-4; maybe TRBD1 (6 bases). Per the germline V gene, CDR1 is SGHRS and CDR2 is YFSETQ. The CDR3 has 15 residues. With 2 bases removed from V and 5 bases from J, the gap between germline ends came to 13 bases. The entire variable domain, with the rest obtained from reference TRBV5-1 and TRBJ1-4, is as follows: KAGVTQTPRYLIKTRGQQVTLSCSPISGHRSVSWYQQTPGQGLQFLFEYFSETQRNKGNFPGRFSGRQFSNSRSEMNVSTLELGDSALYLCASSFQGKGNEKLFFGSGTQLSVL.

There are a few counts of this clonotype. J is TRBJ1-1 and V is TRBV4-2; D is undetermined. V was pared by 2 bases and J by 2 bases, with 9 bases between. The length of the CDR3 is 14 residues. Germline V CDR1 and CDR2: LGHNA, YNFKEQ. Written as DNA, the CDR3 is TGTGCCAGCAGCCAAAGGTTGACTAACACTGAAGCTTTCTTT. It specifies CASSQRLTNTEAFF.

The chain uses TRBV7-2 and TRBJ1-1; D remains unclear. Trimming pared 1 base from V and 1 base from J, leaving 13 bases between. The CDR3 is made up of 16 amino acids. Looked up from germline, CDR1 is SGHTA and CDR2 is FQGNSA. This chain's CDR3 is CASSLDPGLGNTEAFF. CDR3 in DNA: TGTGCCAGCAGCTTAGACCCTGGACTAGGGAACACTGAAGCTTTCTTT.

The chain is built from TRBV16 and TRBJ2-7, with 7 nucleotides matching TRBD2. This CDR3 contains 13 residues. The germline V gene encodes CDR1 KGHSY and CDR2 FQNENV. V was clipped by 3 bases and J by 2 bases; unmatched bases: 1. The CDR3: CASSHRGAYEQYF. For the CDR3, the DNA is TGTGCCAGCAGCCATCGGGGGGCCTACGAGCAGTACTTC.

Only one count was recorded for this clonotype. The genes are TRBV30 and TRBJ1-6, with 7 bases that match TRBD1. Looked up from germline, CDR1 is GTSNPN and CDR2 is SVGIG (reference sequence). V dropped 4 bases and J dropped 6; count of bases not matched to a gene: 3. CDR3 length equals 13 residues. The CDR3 region is CAWMGQPNSPLHF. The DNA for the CDR3 is TGTGCCTGGATGGGACAGCCTAATTCACCCCTCCACTTT.

This clonotype came up a few times. The V and J genes are TRBV12-3 or TRBV12-4 and TRBJ2-7; 7 positions match TRBD1. This CDR3 is 15 amino acids long. V was clipped by 6 bases and J by 0 bases; unmatched bases: 8. As DNA, the CDR3 is TGTGCCAGCAGCAACTCCGGGACAGACTCCTACGAGCAGTACTTC. It specifies CASSNSGTDSYEQYF.

This sequence joins TRBV18 and TRBJ2-5, with a weak D call TRBD1 (5 bases). The CDR3 consists of 14 residues. With 6 bases removed from V and 5 bases from J, the gap between germline ends came to 16 bases. The germline V gene has CDR1 KGHSH and CDR2 LQKENI. CDR3 amino acids: CASSPRPAGETQYF. In nucleotides, the CDR3 is TGTGCCAGCTCCCCCCGGCCCGCAGGGGAGACCCAGTACTTC.

V usage is TRBV7-9 and J usage is TRBJ2-3, with 7 bases lining up with TRBD1. The germline V gene has CDR1 SEHNR and CDR2 FQNEAQ (reference sequence). The ends lost 3 bases at V and 7 bases at J; junction bases unmatched: 10. The CDR3 contains 15 residues. The CDR3: CASSFKDRSGNTQYF. Here the CDR3 DNA reads TGTGCCAGCAGCTTTAAGGACAGGTCTGGGAATACGCAGTATTTT.

This clonotype was seen more than once but under ten times. The J gene is TRBJ2-5, the V gene TRBV7-9; tentative D call: TRBD2 (7 bases). V shed 2 bases and J shed 4 bases, with 20 bases lying between them. Germline CDR1 is SEHNR and CDR2 is FQNEAQ (reference sequence). This CDR3 has 17 amino acids. The CDR3 loop is CASSLPQGTKSGETQYF. CDR3 DNA sequence: TGTGCCAGCAGCTTACCCCAGGGGACTAAATCGGGAGAGACCCAGTACTTC.

This clonotype occurred a few times. The V call is TRBV3-1, the J call TRBJ1-5; D uncertain. The germline V gene encodes CDR1 LGHDT and CDR2 YNNKEL (reference sequence). The CDR3 extends over 13 amino acids. V was cut by 4 bases and J by 11 bases, with 15 bases left in between. Here the CDR3 reads CASSLGIWTAQHF. The CDR3, as DNA: TGTGCCAGCAGCCTAGGCATTTGGACCGCCCAGCATTTT.

The gene calls are TRBV19 and TRBJ1-5; tentatively, D is TRBD1 (5 bases). The CDR3 length is 14 residues. V lost 5 bases, J lost 8 bases, and 16 bases lay in between. Germline V CDR1 and CDR2: LNHDA, SQIVND (reference sequence). The CDR3 DNA follows: TGTGCCAGTAGTCCGAGGTGGGAAGGGGAGCCCCAGCATTTT. Translated, it gives CASSPRWEGEPQHF.

The sample holds a few counts of this clonotype. The genes are TRBV7-6 and TRBJ1-2; D perhaps matches TRBD1 (5 bases). The CDR3 is 15 residues long. Germline V gene data show CDR1 as SGHVS and CDR2 as FNYEAQ. Trimming pared 2 bases from V and 10 bases from J, leaving 20 bases between. The CDR3 bases are TGTGCCAGCAGCTTATATGGCAGGGCCAGCTTTGACTACACCTTC. It translates to CASSLYGRASFDYTF.

The chain couples TRBV7-9 to TRBJ2-5; possibly TRBD1 for D (6 bases). With 2 bases removed from V and 3 bases from J, the gap between germline ends came to 7 bases. Looked up from germline, CDR1 is SEHNR and CDR2 is FQNEAQ (reference sequence). There are 13 residues in the CDR3. CDR3 amino acids: CASSLQGKETQYF. In DNA, the CDR3 is TGTGCCAGCAGCTTACAGGGGAAAGAGACCCAGTACTTC.

V gene TRBV24-1 combines with J gene TRBJ2-1, with TRBD1 matching 10 bases. J gave up 3 bases and V 9 bases, and 7 bases lay outside the gene matches. The CDR3 has 15 residues. Per the germline V gene, CDR1 is KGHDR and CDR2 is SFDVKD. CDR3 nucleotide sequence: TGTGCCACCGCAGCGAGGACAGGGGGCTACAATGAGCAGTTCTTC. Protein: CATAARTGGYNEQFF.

For the CDR3, the DNA is TGTGCCATCAGTAATTACAGGGTTCCGGGTCAGCCCCAGCATTTT. The encoded protein is CAISNYRVPGQPQHF. The chain employs TRBV10-3 and TRBJ1-5, with D perhaps TRBD1 (6 bases). Per the germline V gene, CDR1 is ENHRY and CDR2 is SYGVKD. The CDR3 extends over 15 amino acids. Trimming removed 5 bases at V and 6 bases at J, with 17 bases between.

J is TRBJ2-3 and V is TRBV5-5, with TRBD2 matching over 11 bases. Germline values: CDR1 SGHKS, CDR2 YYEKEE (reference sequence). The J segment lost 0 bases and the V segment lost 0 bases, leaving 9 bases of the junction unmatched. The CDR3 runs to 19 residues. CDR3 sequence (DNA): TGTGCCAGCAGCTTGGGATTTAGCGGGAGGGCCTCTAGCACAGATACGCAGTATTTT. Residues: CASSLGFSGRASSTDTQYF.

The chain couples TRBV4-3 to TRBJ2-5; 11 nucleotides line up with TRBD1. The CDR3 has 15 residues. The V gene's germline CDR1 is LGHNA and CDR2 YSLEER. V shed 3 bases, J shed 4 bases, and the junction held 4 bases outside the gene matches. This chain's CDR3 is CASSHLGQGGETQYF. The CDR3 DNA follows: TGCGCCAGCAGCCACCTGGGACAGGGGGGAGAGACCCAGTACTTC.

V usage is TRBV24-1 and J usage is TRBJ2-7; no definite D call. The V gene's germline CDR1 is KGHDR and CDR2 SFDVKD. The CDR3 runs to 14 residues. V was pared by 4 bases and J by 0 bases, with 9 bases between. CDR3 nucleotide sequence: TGTGCCACCAGTGACCCTCGGTACTCCTACGAGCAGTACTTC. Translation: CATSDPRYSYEQYF.